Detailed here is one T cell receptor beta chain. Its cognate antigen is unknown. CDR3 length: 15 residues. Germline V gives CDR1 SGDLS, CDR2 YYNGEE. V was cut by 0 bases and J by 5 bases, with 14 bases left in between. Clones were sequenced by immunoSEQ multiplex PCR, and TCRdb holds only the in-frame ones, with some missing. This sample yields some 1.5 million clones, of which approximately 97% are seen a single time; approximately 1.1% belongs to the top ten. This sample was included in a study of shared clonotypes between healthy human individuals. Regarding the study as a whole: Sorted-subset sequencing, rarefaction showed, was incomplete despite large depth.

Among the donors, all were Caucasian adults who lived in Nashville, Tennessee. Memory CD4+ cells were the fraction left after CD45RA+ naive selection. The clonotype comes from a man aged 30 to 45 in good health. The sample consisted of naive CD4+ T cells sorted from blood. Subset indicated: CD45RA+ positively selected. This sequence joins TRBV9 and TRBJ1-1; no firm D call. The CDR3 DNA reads TGTGCCAGCAGCGTAGCGGGCCTTAAGTCGACTGAAGCTTTCTTT. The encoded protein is CASSVAGLKSTEAFF.